These 20 T cell receptor beta chains share one sample of origin, sequenced in a study of identical twins. TCRdb passed the 5' RACE reads through MiXCR, listing each CDR3 protein once. The table has 200,000 to 250,000 distinct CDR3 sequences, about 7.5% seen once. In addition, the sample was reused for a study of yellow fever vaccine responses in identical twins.

Sequences were obtained from memory (CD45RO+) T cells sorted from blood. The receptors originated from a woman aged 18 to 35 in good health.

This clonotype was recorded at least ten times. The genes are TRBV7-8 and TRBJ1-5; a weak D match, TRBD1 (6 bases). Germline CDR1 SGHVS, CDR2 FQNEAQ. V was trimmed by 0 bases and J by 6 bases, leaving 15 bases between them. CDR3 length equals 16 residues. CDR3 bases: TGTGCCAGCAGCTTAGCTCTGGGAACAGGGAGTCAGCCCCAGCATTTT. It encodes CASSLALGTGSQPQHF.

This clonotype was seen more than once but under ten times. CDR3 protein: CASSQRGQFRETQYF. CDR3 coding DNA: TGTGCCAGCAGTCAAAGGGGGCAATTTAGAGAGACCCAGTACTTC. The J gene is TRBJ2-5, the V gene TRBV11-3; TRBD1 matches at 7 bases. The V gene end was trimmed by 6 bases and the J gene end by 4 bases; junction bases not matched to a gene: 11. Germline CDR1 SGHNT, CDR2 YENEEA. The CDR3 spans 15 residues.

This clonotype was found a few times. This sequence joins TRBV2 and TRBJ1-6, with 7 positions matching TRBD1. Germline V gene data show CDR1 as SNHLY and CDR2 as FYNNEI. This CDR3 contains 15 residues. J gave up 8 bases and V 5 bases, and 9 bases lay outside the gene matches. The CDR3 is CASSPTGTEYSPLHF. For the CDR3, the DNA is TGTGCCAGCAGTCCTACCGGGACAGAGTATTCACCCCTCCACTTT.

This clonotype was seen ten or more times. In DNA form, the CDR3 reads TGTGCCTGGAGTGTACGGGGGGGTGAAGCTTTCTTT. It codes for CAWSVRGGEAFF. The J gene is TRBJ1-1, the V gene TRBV30, with a tentative D call TRBD1 (5 bases). The ends were cut back, 0 bases at V and 7 bases at J, with 9 bases in the middle. Germline CDR1 reads GTSNPN; CDR2 reads SVGIG (reference sequence). CDR3 length equals 12 residues.

There are many counts of this clonotype. Here the CDR3 reads CASSEEGQGANEQFF. In nucleotides, the CDR3 is TGTGCCAGCAGCGAAGAAGGACAGGGGGCCAATGAGCAGTTCTTC. V gene TRBV6-4 combines with J gene TRBJ2-1, with 11 bases fitting TRBD1. Germline CDR1 and CDR2: MRHNA and SNTAGT. V shed 6 bases and J 6 bases; nucleotides not matched to a gene: 7. The CDR3 totals 15 residues.

This clonotype was seen a handful of times. This sequence joins TRBV3-1 and TRBJ2-2; D call uncertain. The CDR3 is 13 residues long. Trimming removed 4 bases at V and 6 bases at J, with 9 bases between. Looked up from germline, CDR1 is LGHDT and CDR2 is YNNKEL (reference sequence). The CDR3 coding sequence is TGTGCCAGCAGCCCATCTAGGGCCGGGGAGCTGTTTTTT. Translating gives CASSPSRAGELFF.

The V call is TRBV19, the J call TRBJ2-3; weak D call: TRBD2 (5 bases). CDR3 length equals 16 residues. CDR1 is LNHDA, CDR2 SQIVND, per germline (reference sequence). With 3 bases removed from V and 2 bases from J, the gap between germline ends came to 15 bases. DNA for the CDR3: TGTGCCAGTAGTATGTTTGGCGGGTCTAACACAGATACGCAGTATTTT. Its translation: CASSMFGGSNTDTQYF.

This clonotype was counted between two and nine times. The chain uses TRBV20-1 and TRBJ2-2; 9 bases are a match to TRBD1. V shed 6 bases, J shed 1 base, and the junction held 3 bases outside the gene matches. Germline-derived CDR1 and CDR2 are DFQATT and SNEGSKA (reference sequence). This CDR3 contains 14 residues. The CDR3 spells CSAKGQGNTGELFF. The CDR3 bases are TGCAGTGCCAAGGGACAGGGGAACACCGGGGAGCTGTTTTTT.

The table lists this clonotype with a few counts. J is TRBJ1-2 and V is TRBV20-1; 7 bases match TRBD1. From germline, CDR1 is DFQATT and CDR2 SNEGSKA (reference sequence). The CDR3 is 14 residues long. Germline trimming cut 0 bases from V and 4 bases from J; bases unmatched to any gene: 5. The DNA of the CDR3 is TGCAGTGCTAGAGATGGAGGGGGCGGCTATGGCTACACCTTC. Translation gives CSARDGGGGYGYTF.

This clonotype was seen many times. The chain combines TRBV12-3 or TRBV12-4 with TRBJ2-5; weak D call: TRBD2 (6 bases). CDR3 length: 15 amino acids. V dropped 5 bases and J dropped 5 bases, with 18 bases sitting between them. The CDR3 DNA reads as TGTGCCAGCAGTGCCCTCCTTAGCGGCTCGGAGACCCAGTACTTC. Translation: CASSALLSGSETQYF.

This clonotype was counted at least ten times. The chain recombines TRBV10-3 with TRBJ2-1; TRBD2 aligns across 11 bases. Germline trimming cut 4 bases from V and 2 bases from J; bases unmatched to any gene: 4. The length of the CDR3 is 16 residues. CDR1 is ENHRY and CDR2 is SYGVKD in the germline V gene. The CDR3 here is CAISVQLAGAYNEQFF. DNA for the CDR3: TGTGCCATCAGTGTCCAACTAGCGGGGGCCTACAATGAGCAGTTCTTC.

The chain has TRBV30 and TRBJ1-1; no clear D. Germline V gene sequence: CDR1 GTSNPN, CDR2 SVGIG (reference sequence). Trimming shortened V by 8 bases and J by 5 bases, and 12 bases separated the two germline ends. This CDR3 has 11 amino acids. The CDR3 region is CARIVVTEAFF. In DNA form, the CDR3 reads TGTGCCCGGATCGTAGTGACTGAAGCTTTCTTT.

In its sample, this clonotype was seen many times. The chain joins TRBV20-1 to TRBJ2-7; D assignment may be TRBD1 or TRBD2 (5 bases each). V shed 6 bases and J shed 0 bases, with 18 bases lying between them. CDR1 and CDR2 from the germline V gene are DFQATT and SNEGSKA (reference sequence). The CDR3 loop spans 15 amino acids. The CDR3 protein is CSARPPGPNSYEQYF. CDR3 bases: TGCAGTGCGCGTCCCCCGGGACCCAACTCCTACGAGCAGTACTTC.

This clonotype was seen a handful of times. The chain recombines TRBV6-4 with TRBJ2-7; tentative D call: TRBD1 (6 bases). V lost 6 bases to trimming and J lost 5 bases, with 17 bases between them. Germline-derived CDR1 and CDR2 are MRHNA and SNTAGT. The CDR3 length is 14 residues. CDR3 nucleotides: TGTGCCAGCAGATCAAAGGACAGTTCTAACGAGCAGTACTTC. Protein sequence: CASRSKDSSNEQYF.

The chain employs TRBV19 and TRBJ2-7; no definite D call. Trimming left V 4 bases short and J 3 bases short, with 10 bases between. Germline V gene data show CDR1 as LNHDA and CDR2 as SQIVND (reference sequence). This CDR3 spans 13 amino acids. The CDR3 bases are TGTGCCAGTAGTACGGCCGTCTTCTACGAGCAGTACTTC. The encoded protein is CASSTAVFYEQYF.

The rearrangement joins TRBV2 to TRBJ2-5; 7 positions agree with TRBD2. Germline CDR1 and CDR2: SNHLY and FYNNEI. The ends lost 3 bases at V and 5 bases at J; junction bases unmatched: 9. The CDR3 loop spans 15 amino acids. CDR3 amino acids: CASSDSRGRGETQYF. The CDR3 nucleotides are TGTGCCAGCAGTGATTCGCGGGGGAGGGGTGAGACCCAGTACTTC.

This clonotype was detected many times. The genes are TRBV3-1 and TRBJ2-2; 9 nucleotides match TRBD2. The CDR3 contains 18 residues. Losses at the gene ends were 1 base for V and 7 bases for J; bases not matched to a gene: 13. From germline, CDR1 is LGHDT and CDR2 YNNKEL (reference sequence). The CDR3 DNA follows: TGTGCCAGCAGCCAAGGGGGACGTCTAGCGGGATTTAGCGGGGAGCTGTTTTTT. Translating gives CASSQGGRLAGFSGELFF.

This clonotype was counted ten times or more. This sequence joins TRBV7-3 and TRBJ2-2; 7 bases are shared with TRBD1. Germline V gene lookup returns CDR1 SGHTA and CDR2 FQGTGA. Trimming removed 5 bases from V and 0 bases from J; junction bases left unmatched: 3. The CDR3 totals 15 residues. The CDR3 bases are TGTGCCAGCAGCCCGACAGGGACGAACACCGGGGAGCTGTTTTTT. Translation gives CASSPTGTNTGELFF.

The rearrangement uses TRBV2 and TRBJ2-7; a possible D gene is TRBD2 (6 bases). Germline V lookup: CDR1 SNHLY, CDR2 FYNNEI. V was pared by 8 bases and J by 0 bases, with 14 bases between. The CDR3 extends over 14 amino acids. The CDR3 DNA follows: TGTGCCAGCGGTGTTAGGGACTCCTCCTACGAGCAGTACTTC. It is translated as CASGVRDSSYEQYF.

This clonotype appeared many times. The V gene is TRBV4-3, the J gene TRBJ2-3; D gene uncertain. CDR3 length: 17 residues. Looked up from germline, CDR1 is LGHNA and CDR2 is YSLEER. Trimming removed 0 bases at V and 0 bases at J, with 13 bases between. As DNA, the CDR3 is TGCGCCAGCAGCCAAGATCGCGCACCTCGAAGCACAGATACGCAGTATTTT. Translation gives CASSQDRAPRSTDTQYF.